One sample yielded the 21 T cell receptor beta chains listed below, sequenced in a study of T-cell reconstitution after alpha-beta-depleted transplantation in children. A TCRbeta library incorporating unique molecular identifiers was prepared. Each CDR3 protein gets one entry after TCRdb re-called the PCR reads with MiXCR. The sample carries more than 200,000 distinct CDR3 sequences, 25% recorded once. The source was PBMCs, collected before TCRalphabeta/CD19-depleted stem cell transplant. The receptor set was obtained from a girl between 2 and 10 years old with Fanconi anemia, due to receive a stem cell transplant.

This clonotype has just a few counts. The chain recombines TRBV7-9 with TRBJ2-7, with TRBD2 matching 9 bases. Trimming at V came to 5 bases and at J to 1 base, leaving 6 bases not matched to a gene. The CDR3 spans 15 residues. Looked up from germline, CDR1 is SEHNR and CDR2 is FQNEAQ (reference sequence). The CDR3 nucleotides read TGTGCCAGCAGCCCTAGCGGGACCATATCCTACGAGCAGTACTTC. Translation gives CASSPSGTISYEQYF.

V usage is TRBV29-1 and J usage is TRBJ1-2, with unresolved D. V was shortened by 2 bases and J by 3 bases, with 10 bases between the two germline ends. The germline gives CDR1 SQVTM, CDR2 ANQGSEA. The CDR3 loop spans 13 amino acids. CDR3 nucleotide sequence: TGCAGCGTTGAAAGCACTCAGTACTATGGCTACACCTTC. Protein: CSVESTQYYGYTF.

This clonotype was observed a few times. The genes are TRBV20-1 and TRBJ2-7, with 8 bases that match TRBD2. Germline lookup yields CDR1 DFQATT and CDR2 SNEGSKA (reference sequence). The CDR3 sequence is 12 residues long. The V and J ends lost 3 bases and 4 bases, in that order; junction bases with no gene match: 2. CDR3 coding DNA: TGCAGTGCTAGCGGGAGGGTTTACGAGCAGTACTTC. It translates to CSASGRVYEQYF.

This clonotype occurred many times. The chain links TRBV12-3 or TRBV12-4 to TRBJ2-5; 7 bases match TRBD2. The ends lost 6 bases at V and 2 bases at J; junction bases unmatched: 3. The CDR3 has 13 amino acids. CDR3 DNA sequence: TGTGCCAGCAGACCAGCGGGGCAAGAGACCCAGTACTTC. Its protein product is CASRPAGQETQYF.

The chain has TRBV20-1 and TRBJ2-1; 10 positions match TRBD2. The CDR3 has 16 amino acids. V lost 4 bases, J lost 4 bases, and 10 bases stayed unmatched. CDR1 and CDR2 (germline): DFQATT, SNEGSKA (reference sequence). CDR3 nucleotides: TGCAGTGCTATAAGCACTAGCGGGACCCTTTACAATGAGCAGTTCTTC. Translating it yields CSAISTSGTLYNEQFF.

This clonotype showed up just a few times. The rearrangement links TRBV28 to TRBJ2-5, with D tentatively TRBD1 (5 bases). Between the trimmed V and J ends, which lost 10 bases and 4 bases, there was a span of 13 bases. Germline values: CDR1 MDHEN, CDR2 SYDVKM. The CDR3 sequence is 12 residues long. The CDR3 spells CATQGFLETQYF. Here the CDR3 DNA reads TGTGCCACCCAGGGCTTCCTAGAGACCCAGTACTTC.

This clonotype was observed a handful of times. The chain joins TRBV10-3 to TRBJ2-7, with 10 positions matching TRBD2. The CDR3 sequence is 14 residues long. The junction had 4 bases not matched to a gene; V was cut back by 7 bases and J by 1 base. The germline gives CDR1 ENHRY, CDR2 SYGVKD. In DNA form, the CDR3 reads TGTGCCATCATGGCTAGCGGGAGATCCTACGAGCAGTACTTC. Its translation: CAIMASGRSYEQYF.

The sample holds many counts of this clonotype. The chain joins TRBV4-2 to TRBJ2-1; TRBD2 matches at 14 bases. Germline loops: CDR1 LGHNA, CDR2 YNFKEQ. This CDR3 comprises 17 residues. The V segment lost 3 bases and the J segment 7 bases; nucleotides outside the gene matches: 8. CDR3 amino acids: CASSHFQTSGGENEQFF. CDR3 sequence (DNA): TGTGCCAGCAGCCATTTCCAGACTAGCGGGGGGGAAAATGAGCAGTTCTTC.

In its sample, this clonotype was seen many times. The chain has TRBV29-1 and TRBJ2-7; a weak D match, TRBD2 (5 bases). The CDR3 is 11 amino acids. V dropped 4 bases and J dropped 9 bases, with 13 bases sitting between them. CDR1 and CDR2 (germline): SQVTM, ANQGSEA. The CDR3 protein is CSVVLRVVQYF. Here the CDR3 DNA reads TGCAGCGTTGTCTTGAGGGTAGTGCAGTACTTC.

The chain recombines TRBV6-1 with TRBJ2-7; the match to TRBD1 covers 9 bases. CDR1 and CDR2 from the germline V gene are MNHNS and SASEGT. The V gene end was trimmed by 6 bases and the J gene end by 0 bases; junction bases not matched to a gene: 6. The CDR3 has 15 residues. The CDR3 protein is CASRETGGHSYEQYF. The CDR3 DNA sequence: TGTGCCAGCAGGGAAACAGGGGGCCACTCCTACGAGCAGTACTTC.

This clonotype was found many times. This chain joins TRBV29-1 and TRBJ2-1, with TRBD2 identical over 8 bases. V dropped 5 bases and J dropped 10; count of bases not matched to a gene: 13. Per germline, CDR1 SQVTM and CDR2 ANQGSEA. CDR3 length: 14 residues. The CDR3 DNA reads as TGCAGCGTTTTGGGTATAGCGGGATTAGGAGAGCAGTTCTTC. It yields the protein CSVLGIAGLGEQFF.

This clonotype was seen repeatedly, ten times or more. The chain uses TRBV6-5 and TRBJ2-7, with 11 bases lining up with TRBD1. CDR1 and CDR2 (germline): MNHEY, SVGAGI. CDR3 size: 14 residues. J lost 4 bases, V lost 6 bases, and 5 bases had no gene match. CDR3 nucleotides: TGTGCCAGCAGCAAGGACAGGGGGCTGTACGAGCAGTACTTC. Protein: CASSKDRGLYEQYF.

V gene TRBV7-9 combines with J gene TRBJ2-3; a weak D match, TRBD1 (5 bases). Trimming removed 8 bases at V and 1 base at J, with 10 bases between. Germline V gene lookup returns CDR1 SEHNR and CDR2 FQNEAQ (reference sequence). This CDR3 comprises 13 residues. The CDR3 nucleotides are TGTGCCAGCGTCGCCAGGGGCACAGATACGCAGTATTTT. Translating it yields CASVARGTDTQYF. Full variable domain (remainder filled in from reference TRBV7-9 and TRBJ2-3): DTGVSQNPRHKITKRGQNVTFRCDPISEHNRLYWYRQTLGQGPEFLTYFQNEAQLEKSRLLSDRFSAERPKGSFSTLEIQRTEQGDSAMYLCASVARGTDTQYFGPGTRLTVL.

There are many counts of this clonotype. V gene TRBV5-1 combines with J gene TRBJ2-1; the match to TRBD2 covers 7 bases. This CDR3 is built from 15 residues. V lost 0 bases and J lost 5; bases outside the gene matches: 5. Germline V gives CDR1 SGHRS, CDR2 YFSETQ. This chain's CDR3 is CASSLVGRSNNEQFF. The DNA for the CDR3 is TGCGCCAGCAGCTTGGTCGGGAGGAGCAACAATGAGCAGTTCTTC.

In this sample, this clonotype turned up many times. The rearrangement joins TRBV6-5 to TRBJ1-6; a possible D gene is TRBD1 (6 bases). CDR1 MNHEY and CDR2 SVGAGI come from the germline V gene. The CDR3 has 14 amino acids. The V end lost 2 bases, the J end lost 7 bases, and 9 bases lay between the germline ends. The CDR3 reads CASSYNRDNSPLHF. As DNA, the CDR3 is TGTGCCAGCAGTTACAACAGGGACAATTCACCCCTCCACTTT.

This chain links TRBV20-1 with TRBJ2-5; D remains unclear. This CDR3 comprises 16 residues. V was shortened by 3 bases and J by 10 bases, with 27 bases between the two germline ends. Germline V CDR1 and CDR2: DFQATT, SNEGSKA (reference sequence). For the CDR3, the DNA is TGCAGTGCTAGTTCACCCGGGCCCGAACAAGGAATAGGCCAGTACTTC. This encodes CSASSPGPEQGIGQYF.

The chain couples TRBV29-1 to TRBJ1-1; D gene unclear. CDR3 length: 13 amino acids. V was trimmed by 8 bases and J by 1 base, leaving 14 bases between them. Looked up from germline, CDR1 is SQVTM and CDR2 is ANQGSEA. CDR3 DNA: TGCAGCCTCGACACATCCTCGAACACTGAAGCTTTCTTT. Amino acids: CSLDTSSNTEAFF.

At least ten counts were recorded for this clonotype. The J gene is TRBJ2-5, the V gene TRBV12-3 or TRBV12-4, with TRBD1 matching 12 bases. J gave up 0 bases and V 5 bases, and 1 base lay outside the gene matches. The CDR3 sequence is 15 residues long. CDR3 loop: CASSRDRGHQETQYF. Here the CDR3 DNA reads TGTGCCAGCAGTCGGGACAGGGGGCACCAAGAGACCCAGTACTTC.

This clonotype occurred a few times. This sequence joins TRBV4-2 and TRBJ2-1, with D unclear. Germline CDR1 LGHNA, CDR2 YNFKEQ. Trimming took off 4 bases at V and 7 bases at J, with 8 bases between the two ends. The CDR3 covers 12 residues. This chain's CDR3 is CASSRARNEQFF. The DNA of the CDR3 is TGTGCCAGCAGCCGGGCTAGGAATGAGCAGTTCTTC.

J is TRBJ2-3 and V is TRBV5-1; D remains ambiguous. V gave up 4 bases and J gave up 0 bases, with 15 bases separating them. The CDR3 extends over 16 amino acids. The germline CDR1 and CDR2 sequences are SGHRS and YFSETQ. Here the CDR3 reads CASSQRSHTSTDTQYF. The CDR3 DNA follows: TGCGCCAGCAGCCAGAGGTCTCACACTAGCACAGATACGCAGTATTTT.

This clonotype was observed many times. This chain links TRBV12-3 or TRBV12-4 with TRBJ2-1, with 11 bases lining up with TRBD2. The ends lost 5 bases at V and 7 bases at J; junction bases unmatched: 1. The CDR3 is 13 amino acids. DNA of the CDR3: TGTGCCAGCAGTACTAGCGGGAGTAATGAGCAGTTCTTC. Translating gives CASSTSGSNEQFF.